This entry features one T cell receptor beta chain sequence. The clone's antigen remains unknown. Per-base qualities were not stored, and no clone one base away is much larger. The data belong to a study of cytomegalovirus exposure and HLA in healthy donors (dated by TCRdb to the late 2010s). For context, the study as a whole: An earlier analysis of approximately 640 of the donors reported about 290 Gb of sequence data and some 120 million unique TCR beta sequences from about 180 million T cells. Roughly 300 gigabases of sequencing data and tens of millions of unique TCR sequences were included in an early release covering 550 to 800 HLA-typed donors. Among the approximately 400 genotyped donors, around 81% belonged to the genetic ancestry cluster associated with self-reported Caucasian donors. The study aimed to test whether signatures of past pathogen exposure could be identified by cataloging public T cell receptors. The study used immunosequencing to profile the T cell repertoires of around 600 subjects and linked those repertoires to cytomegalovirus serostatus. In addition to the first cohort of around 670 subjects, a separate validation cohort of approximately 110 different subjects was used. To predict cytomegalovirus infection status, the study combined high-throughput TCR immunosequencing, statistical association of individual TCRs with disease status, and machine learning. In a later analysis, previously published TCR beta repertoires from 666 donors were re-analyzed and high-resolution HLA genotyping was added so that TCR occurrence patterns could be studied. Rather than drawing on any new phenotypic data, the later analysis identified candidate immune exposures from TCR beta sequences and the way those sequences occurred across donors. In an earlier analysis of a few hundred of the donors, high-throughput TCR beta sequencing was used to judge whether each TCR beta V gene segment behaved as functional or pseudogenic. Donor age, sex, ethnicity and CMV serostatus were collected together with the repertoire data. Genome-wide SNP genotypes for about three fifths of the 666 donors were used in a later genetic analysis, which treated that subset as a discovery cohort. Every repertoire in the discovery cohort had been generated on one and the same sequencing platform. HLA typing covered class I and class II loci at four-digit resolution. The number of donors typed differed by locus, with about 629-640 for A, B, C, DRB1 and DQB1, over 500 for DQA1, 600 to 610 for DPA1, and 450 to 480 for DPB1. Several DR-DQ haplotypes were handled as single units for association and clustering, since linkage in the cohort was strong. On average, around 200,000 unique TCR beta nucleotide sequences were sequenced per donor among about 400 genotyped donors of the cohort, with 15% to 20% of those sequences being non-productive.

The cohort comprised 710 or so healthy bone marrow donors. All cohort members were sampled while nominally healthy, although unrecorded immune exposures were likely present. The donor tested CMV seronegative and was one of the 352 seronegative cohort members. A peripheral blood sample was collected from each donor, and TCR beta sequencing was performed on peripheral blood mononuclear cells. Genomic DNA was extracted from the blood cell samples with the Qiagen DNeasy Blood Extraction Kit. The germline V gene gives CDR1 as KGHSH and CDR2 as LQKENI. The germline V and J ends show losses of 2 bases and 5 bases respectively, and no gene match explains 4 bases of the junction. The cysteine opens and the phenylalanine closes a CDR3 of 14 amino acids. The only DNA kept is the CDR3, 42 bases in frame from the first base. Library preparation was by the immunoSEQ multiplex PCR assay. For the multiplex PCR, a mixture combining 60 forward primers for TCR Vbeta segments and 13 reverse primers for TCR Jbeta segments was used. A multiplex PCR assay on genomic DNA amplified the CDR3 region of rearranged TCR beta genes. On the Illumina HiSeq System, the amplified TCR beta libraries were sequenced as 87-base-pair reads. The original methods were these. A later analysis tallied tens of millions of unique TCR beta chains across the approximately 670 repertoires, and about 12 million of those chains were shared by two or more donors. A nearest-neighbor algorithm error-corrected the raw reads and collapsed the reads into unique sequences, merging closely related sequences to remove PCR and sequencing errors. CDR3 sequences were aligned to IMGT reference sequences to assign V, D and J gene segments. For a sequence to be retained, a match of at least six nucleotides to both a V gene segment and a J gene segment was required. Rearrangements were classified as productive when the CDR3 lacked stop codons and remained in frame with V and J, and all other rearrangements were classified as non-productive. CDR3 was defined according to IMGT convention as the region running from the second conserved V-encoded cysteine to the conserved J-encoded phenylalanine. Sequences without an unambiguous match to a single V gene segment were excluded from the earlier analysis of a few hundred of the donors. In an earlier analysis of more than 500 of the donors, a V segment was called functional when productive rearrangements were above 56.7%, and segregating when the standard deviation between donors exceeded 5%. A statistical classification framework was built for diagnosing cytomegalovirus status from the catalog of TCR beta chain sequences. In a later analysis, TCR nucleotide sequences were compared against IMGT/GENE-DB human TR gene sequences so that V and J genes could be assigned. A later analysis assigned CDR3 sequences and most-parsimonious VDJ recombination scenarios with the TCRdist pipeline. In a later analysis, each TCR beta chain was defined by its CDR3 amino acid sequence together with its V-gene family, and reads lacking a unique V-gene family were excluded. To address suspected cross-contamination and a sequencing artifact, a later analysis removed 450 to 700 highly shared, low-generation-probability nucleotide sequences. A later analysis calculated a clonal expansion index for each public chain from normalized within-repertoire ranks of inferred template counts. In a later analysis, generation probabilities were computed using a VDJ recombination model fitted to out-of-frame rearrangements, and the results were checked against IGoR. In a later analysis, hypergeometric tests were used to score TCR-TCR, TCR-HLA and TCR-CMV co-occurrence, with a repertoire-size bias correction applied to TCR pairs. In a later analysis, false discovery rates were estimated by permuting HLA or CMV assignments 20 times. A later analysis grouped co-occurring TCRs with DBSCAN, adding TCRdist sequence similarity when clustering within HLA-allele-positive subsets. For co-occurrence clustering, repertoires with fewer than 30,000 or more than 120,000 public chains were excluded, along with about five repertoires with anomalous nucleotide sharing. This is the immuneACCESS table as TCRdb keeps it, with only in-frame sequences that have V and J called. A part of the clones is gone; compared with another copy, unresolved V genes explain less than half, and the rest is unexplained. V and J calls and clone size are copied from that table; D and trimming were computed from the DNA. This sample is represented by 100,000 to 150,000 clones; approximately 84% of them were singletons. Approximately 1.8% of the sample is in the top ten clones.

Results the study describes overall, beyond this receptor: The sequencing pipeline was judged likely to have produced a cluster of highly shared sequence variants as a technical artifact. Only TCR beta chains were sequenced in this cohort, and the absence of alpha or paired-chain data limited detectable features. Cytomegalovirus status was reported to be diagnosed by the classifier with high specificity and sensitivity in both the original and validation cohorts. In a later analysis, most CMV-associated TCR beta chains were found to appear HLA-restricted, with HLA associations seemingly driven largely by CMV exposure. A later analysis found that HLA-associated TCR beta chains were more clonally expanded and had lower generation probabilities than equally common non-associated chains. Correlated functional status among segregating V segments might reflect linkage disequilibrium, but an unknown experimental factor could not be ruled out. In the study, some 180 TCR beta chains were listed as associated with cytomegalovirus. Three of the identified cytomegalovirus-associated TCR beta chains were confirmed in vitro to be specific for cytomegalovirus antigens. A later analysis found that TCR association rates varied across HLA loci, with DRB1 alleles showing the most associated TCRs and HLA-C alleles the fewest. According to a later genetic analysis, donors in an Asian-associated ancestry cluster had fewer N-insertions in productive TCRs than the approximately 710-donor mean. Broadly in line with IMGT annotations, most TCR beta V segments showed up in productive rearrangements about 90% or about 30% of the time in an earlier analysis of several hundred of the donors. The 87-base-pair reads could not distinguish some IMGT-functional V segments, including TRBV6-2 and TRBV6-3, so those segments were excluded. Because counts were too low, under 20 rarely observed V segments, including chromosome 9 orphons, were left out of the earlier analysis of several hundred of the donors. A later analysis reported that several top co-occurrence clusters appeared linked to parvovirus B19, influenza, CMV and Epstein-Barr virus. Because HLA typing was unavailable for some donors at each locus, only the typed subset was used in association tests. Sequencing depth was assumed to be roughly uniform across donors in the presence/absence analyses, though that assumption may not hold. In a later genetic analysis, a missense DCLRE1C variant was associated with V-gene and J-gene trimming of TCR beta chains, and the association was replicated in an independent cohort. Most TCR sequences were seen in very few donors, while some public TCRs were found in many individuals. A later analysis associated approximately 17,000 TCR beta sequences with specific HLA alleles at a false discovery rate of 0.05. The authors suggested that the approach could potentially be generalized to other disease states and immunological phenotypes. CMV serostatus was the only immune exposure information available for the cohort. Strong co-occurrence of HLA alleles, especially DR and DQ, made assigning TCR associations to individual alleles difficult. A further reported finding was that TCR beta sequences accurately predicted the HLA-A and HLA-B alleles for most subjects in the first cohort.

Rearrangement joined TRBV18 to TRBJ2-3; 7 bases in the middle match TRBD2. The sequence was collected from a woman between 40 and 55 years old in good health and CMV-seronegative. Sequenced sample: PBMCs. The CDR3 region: CASSPDGGIDTQYF. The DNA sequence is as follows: TGTGCCAGCTCACCAGACGGGGGGATAGATACGCAGTATTTT.